This TCR beta chain was sequenced during a study of blood T cell repertoires in COVID-19. The wider study: Acute-phase and convalescent COVID-19 samples originated in the United States, Italy and Spain.

The CDR3 loop spans 16 amino acids. Germline V gene sequence: CDR1 MNHEY, CDR2 SMNVEV (reference sequence). J was trimmed by 2 bases and V by 6 bases; bases with no gene match: 11. Data came from immunoSEQ multiplex PCR; TCRdb stores just in-frame clones and leaves some out. The sample records 240,000 or so clones, roughly four fifths being singletons. The receptor was isolated from a woman of 80 years or more with COVID-19, enrolled during active disease. Sample: peripheral blood. The chain links TRBV27 to TRBJ2-7, with TRBD1 matching over 9 bases. CDR3 nucleotide sequence: TGTGCCAGCAGGGCGGGTAGGGGACAGGGCACCTACGAGCAGTACTTC. Amino acid sequence: CASRAGRGQGTYEQYF.